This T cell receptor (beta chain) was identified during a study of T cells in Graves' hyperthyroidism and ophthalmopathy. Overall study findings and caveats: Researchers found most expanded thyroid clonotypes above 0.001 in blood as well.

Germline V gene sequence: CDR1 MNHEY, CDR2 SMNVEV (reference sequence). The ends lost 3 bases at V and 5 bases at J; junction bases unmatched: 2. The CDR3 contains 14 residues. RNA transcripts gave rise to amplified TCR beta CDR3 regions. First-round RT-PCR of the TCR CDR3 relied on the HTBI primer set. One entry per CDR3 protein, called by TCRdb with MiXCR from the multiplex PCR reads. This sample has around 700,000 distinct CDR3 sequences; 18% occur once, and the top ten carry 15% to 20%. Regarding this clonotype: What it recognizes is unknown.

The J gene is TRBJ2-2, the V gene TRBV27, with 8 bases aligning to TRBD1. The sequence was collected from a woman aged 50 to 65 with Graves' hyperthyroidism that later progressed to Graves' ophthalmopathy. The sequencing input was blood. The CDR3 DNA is TGTGCCAGCAGTTTGACAGGGGTGACCGGGGAGCTGTTTTTT. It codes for CASSLTGVTGELFF.